Listed below are T cell receptor beta chains from one sample, sequenced in a study of T cell responses to AZD1222 COVID-19 vaccine. Produced via immunoSEQ multiplex PCR; TCRdb's table is partial and in-frame only. The table shows 130,000 or so clones, with 90% occurring only once. The specimen comprised peripheral blood, sampled on day 0 of AZD1222 vaccination. The receptors were sampled from an adult in good health. CDR3s include the opening cysteine and the closing phenylalanine or tryptophan. A D gene is named only where the DNA matches it firmly. Size is omitted from some rows. Given values are once, few, many or a class for expanded clones.

TRBJ2-7	.	.	13	TRBV10-2	TGCGCCAGCGTTAGCCAGGGTGTCAACGAGCAGTACTTC	CASVSQGVNEQYF
TRBJ1-2	TRBD1	.	15	TRBV4-3	TGCGCCAGCAGCCCGACAGGGGTCTCTAACTATGGCTACACCTTC	CASSPTGVSNYGYTF
TRBJ1-3	TRBD1	.	17	TRBV28	TGTGCCAGCAGTTTATGGGGACAGGGGGGCCCTGGAAACACCATATATTTT	CASSLWGQGGPGNTIYF
TRBJ2-1	.	.	14	TRBV7-9	TGTGCCAGCAGCTTAGCGGGGGGCCGACGGGAGCAGTTCTTC	CASSLAGGRREQFF
TRBJ1-5	.	.	15	TRBV9	TGTGCCAGCGGGCGAGGGAGGTATAGCAATCAGCCCCAGCATTTT	CASGRGRYSNQPQHF
TRBJ1-3	.	.	15	TRBV2	TGTGCCAGCAGCGGTCTACAGGGAGCTGGAAACACCATATATTTT	CASSGLQGAGNTIYF
TRBJ2-5	TRBD2	.	17	TRBV11-2	TGTGCCAGCAGCTTAGATCCCCAGCGGGGGTGGCAAGAGACCCAGTACTTC	CASSLDPQRGWQETQYF
TRBJ2-7	TRBD1	.	13	TRBV29-1	TGCAGCGTTGATGGACAGGGGGGGAACGAGCAGTACTTC	CSVDGQGGNEQYF
TRBJ2-7	TRBD1	.	16	TRBV6-2/TRBV6-3	TGTGCCAGCAGCCACGCCCAGGGGGCGAAGTCCTACGAGCAGTACTTC	CASSHAQGAKSYEQYF
TRBJ2-2	.	.	15	TRBV19	TGTGCCAGTAGTATTAGGCAGTCGGACACCGGGGAGCTGTTTTTT	CASSIRQSDTGELFF
TRBJ1-2	.	.	15	TRBV6-4	TGTGCCAGCAGTGACCAACCAGGGACAATTCTTGGCTACACCTTC	CASSDQPGTILGYTF
TRBJ1-2	.	few	15	TRBV28	TGTGCCAGCAGTTTATCCAGGGCGGAGAACTATGGCTACACCTTC	CASSLSRAENYGYTF
TRBJ2-1	.	.	13	TRBV5-4	TGTGCCAGCAGCTTGGACGCCGCTAGGGAGCAGTTCTTC	CASSLDAAREQFF
TRBJ2-6	.	.	14	TRBV9	TGTGCCAGCAGCACCCGGACGGGGGCCAACGTCCTGACTTTC	CASSTRTGANVLTF
TRBJ1-2	TRBD1	once	18	TRBV5-8	TGTGCCAGCAGCTCCCTGGGGTTCGGACAGGGCTGGTACTATGGCTACACCTTC	CASSSLGFGQGWYYGYTF
TRBJ1-1	.	.	16	TRBV6-5	TGTGCCAGCAGTTACTCGTCAAGGAGTATGAACACTGAAGCTTTCTTT	CASSYSSRSMNTEAFF
TRBJ2-7	.	.	15	TRBV2	TGTGCCAGCAGTGAAACCTCGGGCCTCTCCTACGAGCAGTACTTC	CASSETSGLSYEQYF
TRBJ2-3	.	once	16	TRBV19	TGTGCCAGTAGTATAGATTGGTCAACTAGCACAGATACGCAGTATTTT	CASSIDWSTSTDTQYF
TRBJ1-4	TRBD1	.	14	TRBV7-7	TGTGCTAGCAGCTTAGGGACAGGTGCTGAAAAACTGTTTTTT	CASSLGTGAEKLFF
TRBJ2-7	TRBD2	.	16	TRBV5-1	TGCGCCAGCAGCTTGGCGGGTAGCGGGGCCTCCTACGAGCAGTACTTC	CASSLAGSGASYEQYF
TRBJ1-2	.	.	12	TRBV30	TGTGCCTGGAGTATTAGTCAGAATGGCTACACCTTC	CAWSISQNGYTF
TRBJ1-6	.	.	15	TRBV6-2/TRBV6-3	TGTGCCAGCAGTTACCTAGAAGGGGATAATTCACCCCTCCACTTT	CASSYLEGDNSPLHF
TRBJ2-6	.	few	16	TRBV19	TGTGCCAGTAGTCCCCGCGGAGAGTCCGGGGCCAACGTCCTGACTTTC	CASSPRGESGANVLTF
TRBJ2-3	.	.	16	TRBV7-9	TGTGCCAGCAGCCTGTGGGTCCACACTAGCACAGATACGCAGTATTTT	CASSLWVHTSTDTQYF
TRBJ2-5	TRBD2	.	15	TRBV9	TGTGCCAGCAGCTTCTCTAGCGGGCCCCAAGAGACCCAGTACTTC	CASSFSSGPQETQYF
TRBJ1-6	TRBD1	.	17	TRBV6-2/TRBV6-3	TGTGCCAGCAGCCGCAGAACGGACAGGTTGAGCAATTCACCCCTCCACTTT	CASSRRTDRLSNSPLHF